The 25 T cell receptor beta chains reported below all come from one sample, sequenced in a study of blood T cells in healthy people across ages (dated by TCRdb to about 2015). The library was prepared using 5' RACE. For sequencing, an Illumina HiSeq 2500 was employed. A second PCR of roughly 6 to 11 cycles was run with a J-beta primer mix and a sample-barcoded 5' primer. Clones were called with MiXCR by TCRdb after fastp trimmed the public reads at Q25, and only in-frame beta chains were retained. Merged by CDR3 protein, the rows form single entries marked with the most common genes and DNA. The sample profile shows 1.5 million to 2 million distinct CDR3 sequences; roughly 32% of them were found once. The biggest ten clones account for about 10% of the sample. The sequenced sample was blood. These receptors were obtained from a woman between 25 and 40 years old in good health.

This clonotype showed up many times. The V and J genes are TRBV7-8 and TRBJ2-3; D gene uncertain. CDR1 is SGHVS, CDR2 FQNEAQ, per germline. Trimming pared 1 base from V and 6 bases from J, leaving 5 bases between. The CDR3 runs to 12 residues. CDR3 amino acids: CASSLDSDTQYF. The CDR3 DNA is TGTGCCAGCAGCTTAGATTCCGATACGCAGTATTTT.

This chain joins TRBV7-9 and TRBJ2-1; 8 bases are a match to TRBD1. Germline V CDR1 and CDR2: SEHNR, FQNEAQ (reference sequence). This CDR3 has 15 residues. The junction had 6 bases not matched to a gene; V was cut back by 5 bases and J by 3 bases. This CDR3 reads CASSADRDDYNEQFF. For the CDR3, the DNA is TGTGCCAGCAGCGCGGACAGGGACGACTACAATGAGCAGTTCTTC. Together with reference TRBV7-9 and TRBJ2-1, the CDR3 gives the full variable domain: DTGVSQNPRHKITKRGQNVTFRCDPISEHNRLYWYRQTLGQGPEFLTYFQNEAQLEKSRLLSDRFSAERPKGSFSTLEIQRTEQGDSAMYLCASSADRDDYNEQFFGPGTRLTVL.

This clonotype showed up many times. The J gene is TRBJ2-2, the V gene TRBV9; D is unclear. The germline gives CDR1 SGDLS, CDR2 YYNGEE. Trimming pared 0 bases from V and 2 bases from J, leaving 8 bases between. The CDR3 has 15 residues. CDR3 loop: CASSVGTVNTGELFF. CDR3 nucleotide sequence: TGTGCCAGCAGCGTAGGTACTGTAAACACCGGGGAGCTGTTTTTT.

This chain uses TRBV7-9 with TRBJ2-7; TRBD1 matches at 11 bases. The CDR3 has 15 residues. V was pared by 7 bases and J by 3 bases, with 8 bases of the junction left unmatched. CDR1 is SEHNR and CDR2 is FQNEAQ in the germline V gene (reference sequence). The CDR3 DNA reads TGTGCCAGCACCCTAACGGGACAGGGGGGCTACGAGCAGTACTTC. It yields the protein CASTLTGQGGYEQYF.

The chain employs TRBV10-3 and TRBJ1-2; TRBD1 aligns across 7 bases. CDR1 ENHRY and CDR2 SYGVKD come from the germline V gene. The CDR3 loop spans 15 amino acids. V was clipped by 6 bases and J by 1 base; unmatched bases: 8. In nucleotides, the CDR3 is TGTGCCATCAGCCTTGGGGACAGCCTTAACTATGGCTACACCTTC. Translating it yields CAISLGDSLNYGYTF.

The chain couples TRBV7-6 to TRBJ2-5; 7 nucleotides match TRBD2. The junction had 12 bases not matched to a gene; V was cut back by 4 bases and J by 4 bases. Germline values: CDR1 SGHVS, CDR2 FNYEAQ. This CDR3 has 16 amino acids. Here the CDR3 DNA reads TGTGCCAGCAGCTCTCTCGGACTAGTAGGGGCAGAGACCCAGTACTTC. Protein product: CASSSLGLVGAETQYF.

This clonotype came up many times. The rearrangement links TRBV27 to TRBJ2-5, with no clear D. The CDR3 is 13 residues long. Germline CDR1 MNHEY, CDR2 SMNVEV (reference sequence). Trimming took 3 bases from V and 5 from J, leaving 10 bases between them. The CDR3 DNA follows: TGTGCCAGCAGTTTTTCGGCCTACGAGACCCAGTACTTC. This sequence encodes CASSFSAYETQYF.

In nucleotides, the CDR3 is TGCGCCAGCAGCTTGGAAGCGGGGGGGAAGAGAGGGACCCAGTACTTC. Its translation: CASSLEAGGKRGTQYF. V gene TRBV5-1 combines with J gene TRBJ2-5; 10 bases are shared with TRBD2. This CDR3 has 16 amino acids. Germline-derived CDR1 and CDR2 are SGHRS and YFSETQ. The V gene end was trimmed by 0 bases and the J gene end by 7 bases; junction bases not matched to a gene: 9.

This clonotype has a handful of counts. The chain carries TRBV27 and TRBJ2-7, with D tentatively TRBD1 or TRBD2 (5 bases each). The V gene's germline CDR1 is MNHEY and CDR2 SMNVEV (reference sequence). Between the trimmed V and J ends, which lost 0 bases and 3 bases, there was a span of 12 bases. The CDR3 runs 15 residues. For the CDR3, the DNA is TGTGCCAGCAGTTTATCGAGTCAGAGGGGCTACGAGCAGTACTTC. This gives the protein CASSLSSQRGYEQYF.

This clonotype has a handful of counts. This rearrangement joins TRBV20-1 to TRBJ2-1, with a weak D call TRBD2 (5 bases). V dropped 6 bases and J dropped 3 bases, with 33 bases sitting between them. Germline CDR1 is DFQATT and CDR2 is SNEGSKA (reference sequence). The CDR3 spans 20 residues. CDR3 sequence: CSALWAAGGSTSLNYNEQFF. The CDR3 DNA follows: TGCAGTGCCCTCTGGGCGGCCGGCGGGTCTACTTCGTTGAACTACAATGAGCAGTTCTTC.

The rearrangement uses TRBV5-1 and TRBJ1-2; 10 bases fit TRBD1. From germline, CDR1 is SGHRS and CDR2 YFSETQ. Germline trimming cut 3 bases from V and 1 base from J; bases unmatched to any gene: 9. This CDR3 region has 17 residues. The chain's CDR3 is CASSSRQGANINYGYTF. In DNA form, the CDR3 reads TGCGCCAGCAGCTCCAGACAGGGGGCGAATATTAACTATGGCTACACCTTC.

This clonotype was seen a handful of times. This chain uses TRBV6-2 or TRBV6-3 with TRBJ1-1; D call uncertain. Germline values: CDR1 MNHEY, CDR2 SVGEGT. The CDR3 is 14 residues long. V lost 2 bases, J lost 1 base, and 8 bases lay in between. The CDR3 here is CASSYRARNTEAFF. DNA for the CDR3: TGTGCCAGCAGTTACCGGGCCAGGAACACTGAAGCTTTCTTT.

The chain has TRBV7-9 and TRBJ2-1; the match to TRBD2 covers 9 bases. CDR1 and CDR2 from the germline V gene are SEHNR and FQNEAQ (reference sequence). The CDR3 consists of 16 residues. Trimming removed 0 bases from V and 9 bases from J; junction bases left unmatched: 9. The CDR3 loop is CASSLAFPRLAAEQFF. The CDR3 nucleotides are TGTGCCAGCAGCTTAGCTTTTCCCCGACTAGCGGCTGAGCAGTTCTTC.

This clonotype has a handful of counts. The chain carries TRBV28 and TRBJ1-2; TRBD1 might be the D (6 bases). V lost 4 bases, J lost 8 bases, and 17 bases lay in between. The CDR3 has 14 residues. CDR1 and CDR2 (germline): MDHEN, SYDVKM. The CDR3 sequence is CASSSLQGPRGYTF. The CDR3 nucleotides read TGTGCCAGCAGTTCTTTACAGGGACCCCGCGGCTACACCTTC.

This clonotype showed up just a few times. This sequence joins TRBV11-3 and TRBJ2-3, with 8 bases fitting TRBD2. Per germline, CDR1 SGHNT and CDR2 YENEEA. The CDR3 sequence is 16 residues long. V was pared by 3 bases and J by 0 bases, with 5 bases of the junction left unmatched. Here the CDR3 DNA reads TGTGCCAGCAGCTTTCGGGCTAGCGGGAGCACAGATACGCAGTATTTT. Encoded protein: CASSFRASGSTDTQYF.

There are a few counts of this clonotype. The J gene is TRBJ2-1, the V gene TRBV7-9; 8 nucleotides line up with TRBD1. CDR3 size: 14 residues. With 6 bases clipped from V and 8 bases from J, the junction kept 9 bases outside the gene matches. Per germline, CDR1 SEHNR and CDR2 FQNEAQ (reference sequence). CDR3 amino acids: CASRTTGEKDEQFF. The CDR3 DNA reads TGTGCCAGCAGAACGACAGGGGAAAAGGATGAGCAGTTCTTC.

This clonotype was found many times. The chain carries TRBV5-1 and TRBJ2-3, with D maybe TRBD1 (6 bases). The germline gives CDR1 SGHRS, CDR2 YFSETQ. The CDR3 runs to 15 residues. Trimming took off 4 bases at V and 4 bases at J, with 16 bases between the two ends. In DNA form, the CDR3 reads TGCGCCAGCAGCCGAGACGGGACAAACGCAGATACGCAGTATTTT. Amino acid sequence: CASSRDGTNADTQYF. Based on the CDR3 plus reference TRBV5-1 and TRBJ2-3, the full variable domain is KAGVTQTPRYLIKTRGQQVTLSCSPISGHRSVSWYQQTPGQGLQFLFEYFSETQRNKGNFPGRFSGRQFSNSRSEMNVSTLELGDSALYLCASSRDGTNADTQYFGPGTRLTVL.

This clonotype was observed a few times. The genes are TRBV10-2 and TRBJ2-3; no reliable D call. CDR1 WSHSY and CDR2 SAAADI come from the germline V gene. Between the trimmed V and J ends, which lost 3 bases and 9 bases, there was a span of 22 bases. CDR3 length: 16 amino acids. This CDR3 reads CASSEPLGQGRGTQYF. The CDR3 DNA sequence: TGCGCCAGCAGTGAACCCCTAGGGCAAGGGCGTGGGACGCAGTATTTT.

The sample holds one count of this clonotype. This rearrangement joins TRBV9 to TRBJ2-1, with TRBD2 identical over 9 bases. Germline V lookup: CDR1 SGDLS, CDR2 YYNGEE. The CDR3 sequence is 15 residues long. V shed 4 bases, J shed 8 bases, and the junction held 10 bases outside the gene matches. CDR3 sequence (DNA): TGTGCCAGCAGCCCCTCCTGGACTAGCGTGGATGAGCAGTTCTTC. This gives the protein CASSPSWTSVDEQFF.

This clonotype was observed once. The genes are TRBV24-1 and TRBJ2-4, with a possible D match to TRBD2 (5 bases). The end of the DNA fits TRBJ2-7 better, so the J call may be wrong. The CDR3 loop spans 14 amino acids. Germline CDR1 and CDR2: KGHDR and SFDVKD. CDR3 sequence reads: CAGEVRWENYEQYF. The CDR3 nucleotides read TGTGCCGGAGAGGTCCGCTGGGAGAACTACGAGCAGTACTTC.

The chain couples TRBV6-5 to TRBJ2-1; 13 nucleotides line up with TRBD2. The germline V gene has CDR1 MNHEY and CDR2 SVGAGI. This CDR3 region has 16 residues. Trimming cost V 5 bases and J 7 bases; bases outside gene matches: 8. CDR3 coding DNA: TGTGCCAGCAGTCGATCGACTAGCGGGGGGCTTAATGAGCAGTTCTTC. Its translation: CASSRSTSGGLNEQFF.

The chain joins TRBV5-1 to TRBJ2-2, with TRBD1 matching over 7 bases. Germline CDR1 and CDR2: SGHRS and YFSETQ. The CDR3 has 17 amino acids. V lost 1 base to trimming and J lost 2 bases; unmatched junction nucleotides: 8. The CDR3 coding sequence is TGCGCCAGCAGCTTGTCGACCGGGACAGCTAACACCGGGGAGCTGTTTTTT. Protein product: CASSLSTGTANTGELFF.

About this clonotype: This sequence may be a read error, since a much larger clone differs from it by one base. V usage is TRBV4-1 and J usage is TRBJ2-7, with 9 bases aligning to TRBD2. Germline V CDR1 and CDR2: MGHRA, YSYEKL. Trimming at V came to 1 base and at J to 6 bases, leaving 10 bases not matched to a gene. The CDR3 sequence is 16 residues long. As DNA, the CDR3 is TGCGCCAGCAGCCAAGGTATAGCGGGAGTATTCTGCGAGCAGTACTTC. It is translated as CASSQGIAGVFCEQYF.

Here the CDR3 DNA reads TGCGCCAGCAGCTGGACAGGGTCCGGACCGTACGAGCAGTACTTC. Translation: CASSWTGSGPYEQYF. The rearrangement joins TRBV5-1 to TRBJ2-7; 8 positions match TRBD1. V trimming: 3 bases; J trimming: 4 bases; junction bases outside the gene matches: 9. Germline values: CDR1 SGHRS, CDR2 YFSETQ. The CDR3 is 15 residues long.

This chain links TRBV20-1 with TRBJ2-7, with 9 bases fitting TRBD1. The trim removed 7 bases at V and 5 bases at J, leaving 9 bases unmatched. The CDR3 length is 13 residues. Germline loops: CDR1 DFQATT, CDR2 SNEGSKA (reference sequence). The CDR3: CSGPGQGPHEQYF. CDR3 nucleotides: TGCAGTGGTCCGGGACAGGGTCCCCACGAGCAGTACTTC.